What follows are 32 T cell receptor beta chains derived from one specimen sequenced in a study of T cell responses to AZD1222 COVID-19 vaccine. Assay: immunoSEQ multiplex PCR; the TCRdb copy retains only in-frame clones and omits some. This sample has under 70,000 clones; 80% occur once, and the top ten carry around 5%. The input for sequencing was peripheral blood, taken 28 days after the second AZD1222 dose. The source of these receptors is an adult who received the AZD1222 COVID-19 vaccine.

This clone came up a few times. V is TRBV19 and J is TRBJ1-3; 9 bases agree with TRBD1. The junction had 6 bases not matched to a gene; V was cut back by 6 bases and J by 0 bases. Looked up from germline, CDR1 is LNHDA and CDR2 is SQIVND (reference sequence). This CDR3 comprises 16 residues. The CDR3 DNA reads as TGTGCCAGTAGCCCAGGACAGGGGAGCTCTGGAAACACCATATATTTT. Its translation is CASSPGQGSSGNTIYF.

V is TRBV2 and J is TRBJ1-6; D perhaps matches TRBD1 (6 bases). CDR3 length equals 15 residues. The germline gives CDR1 SNHLY, CDR2 FYNNEI. V was pared by 5 bases and J by 7 bases, with 15 bases between. The CDR3: CASSLLQGSNSPLHF. The DNA for the CDR3 is TGTGCCAGCAGTCTTCTACAGGGTTCGAATTCACCCCTCCACTTT.

The chain employs TRBV10-3 and TRBJ2-3; D is undetermined. V lost 4 bases, J lost 0 bases, and 14 bases lay in between. The CDR3 totals 16 residues. The germline CDR1 and CDR2 sequences are ENHRY and SYGVKD. For the CDR3, the DNA is TGTGCCATCAGTGGCTCATCGGCGGCTAGCACAGATACGCAGTATTTT. It yields the protein CAISGSSAASTDTQYF.

This chain links TRBV5-1 with TRBJ2-2; 7 nucleotides agree with TRBD1. The germline gives CDR1 SGHRS, CDR2 YFSETQ. V lost 3 bases, J lost 4 bases, and 3 bases stayed unmatched. The CDR3 runs to 14 residues. This chain's CDR3 is CASSYGQATGELFF. The CDR3 DNA is TGCGCCAGCAGCTACGGACAGGCCACCGGGGAGCTGTTTTTT.

This clone has just a few counts. J is TRBJ2-5 and V is TRBV6-2 or TRBV6-3, with 7 bases aligning to TRBD2. The CDR3 runs to 19 residues. The germline V gene has CDR1 MNHEY and CDR2 SVGEGT. V was clipped by 4 bases and J by 1 base; unmatched bases: 18. CDR3 sequence reads: CASSFQGRSRVAGQETQYF. Here the CDR3 DNA reads TGTGCCAGCAGTTTTCAGGGAAGGTCTAGGGTAGCGGGCCAAGAGACCCAGTACTTC.

This chain connects TRBV29-1 to TRBJ2-5, with a tentative D call TRBD1 (6 bases). Germline V CDR1 and CDR2: SQVTM, ANQGSEA. This CDR3 is 13 amino acids long. The V gene lost 6 bases and the J gene lost 5 bases, with 16 bases spanning the gap. The DNA of the CDR3 is TGCAGCGTCCACTTAGCAGGGGCCGAGACCCAGTACTTC. This sequence encodes CSVHLAGAETQYF.

The gene calls are TRBV12-3 or TRBV12-4 and TRBJ1-6; D is undetermined. V was pared by 1 base and J by 13 bases, with 8 bases between. This CDR3 region has 12 residues. CDR3 coding DNA: TGTGCCAGCAGTTTAGATGAGAGGCCCCTCCACTTT. Translation gives CASSLDERPLHF.

The V call is TRBV7-2, the J call TRBJ2-7, with a weak D call TRBD2 (6 bases). Trimming stripped 4 bases from V and 4 bases from J, with 17 bases between. This CDR3 spans 15 amino acids. Germline loops: CDR1 SGHTA, CDR2 FQGNSA. CDR3 sequence (DNA): TGTGCCAGCAGCTCTTCCGGGGGTAGTGTGTACGAGCAGTACTTC. Translating it yields CASSSSGGSVYEQYF.

This clone was seen just once. CDR3 nucleotide sequence: TGTGCCAGTAAACAGGGACACTCTGGAAACACCATATATTTT. Its protein is CASKQGHSGNTIYF. V gene TRBV27 combines with J gene TRBJ1-3, with a tentative D call TRBD1 (6 bases). Per the germline V gene, CDR1 is MNHEY and CDR2 is SMNVEV (reference sequence). The length of the CDR3 is 14 residues. The V and J ends lost 9 bases and 0 bases respectively, with 12 bases between them.

This chain joins TRBV9 and TRBJ2-5; possible D gene TRBD2, 6 bases. Trimming took off 2 bases at V and 9 bases at J, with 14 bases between the two ends. The CDR3 runs to 13 residues. Germline CDR1 is SGDLS and CDR2 is YYNGEE. CDR3 coding DNA: TGTGCCAGCAGCGTCCAGGAGGGCGAGGCCCAGTACTTC. Translation: CASSVQEGEAQYF.

V is TRBV28 and J is TRBJ2-7; the D gene could be TRBD1 or TRBD2 (6 bases each). Germline-derived CDR1 and CDR2 are MDHEN and SYDVKM. The CDR3 loop spans 15 amino acids. The germline V and J ends were trimmed by 2 bases and 0 bases, with 11 bases remaining between them. The CDR3 sequence is CASSLGGQYSYEQYF. CDR3 coding DNA: TGTGCCAGCAGTTTAGGGGGGCAATACTCCTACGAGCAGTACTTC.

The rearrangement uses TRBV11-2 and TRBJ2-7; maybe TRBD1 (5 bases). The V end lost 1 base, the J end lost 4 bases, and 11 bases lay between the germline ends. From germline, CDR1 is SGHAT and CDR2 FQNNGV. The CDR3 runs 14 residues. Written as DNA, the CDR3 is TGTGCCAGCAGCTTAGCTCAGGGCAAGTACGAGCAGTACTTC. This sequence encodes CASSLAQGKYEQYF.

The chain couples TRBV28 to TRBJ1-1, with D possibly being TRBD1 (6 bases). This CDR3 has 15 amino acids. Germline CDR1 is MDHEN and CDR2 is SYDVKM. V gave up 4 bases and J gave up 1 base, with 13 bases separating them. CDR3 residues: CASSSPQGRNTEAFF. CDR3 in DNA: TGTGCCAGCAGTTCCCCTCAGGGGAGGAACACTGAAGCTTTCTTT.

The chain is built from TRBV5-6 and TRBJ1-1; TRBD1 matches at 7 bases. J gave up 6 bases and V 4 bases, and 9 bases lay outside the gene matches. Germline V gene data show CDR1 as SGHDT and CDR2 as YYEEEE. The CDR3 is made up of 14 amino acids. CDR3 amino acids: CASSPTGLDSEAFF. The CDR3 nucleotides are TGTGCCAGCAGCCCGACAGGGTTGGATTCTGAAGCTTTCTTT.

This clone was observed a few times. The chain couples TRBV7-9 to TRBJ1-1; D ambiguous. Trimming removed 1 base at V and 10 bases at J, with 7 bases between. The germline V gene has CDR1 SEHNR and CDR2 FQNEAQ (reference sequence). The CDR3 runs to 11 residues. The CDR3 protein is CASSLEGRAFF. DNA for the CDR3: TGTGCCAGCAGCTTAGAGGGTCGAGCTTTCTTT. The full variable domain, rest sourced from reference TRBV7-9 and TRBJ1-1, is DTGVSQNPRHKITKRGQNVTFRCDPISEHNRLYWYRQTLGQGPEFLTYFQNEAQLEKSRLLSDRFSAERPKGSFSTLEIQRTEQGDSAMYLCASSLEGRAFFGQGTRLTVV.

The chain joins TRBV6-1 to TRBJ1-5, with TRBD1 as a possible D gene (5 bases). Germline-derived CDR1 and CDR2 are MNHNS and SASEGT. The V and J ends lost 3 bases and 7 bases respectively, with 16 bases between them. The CDR3 runs 15 residues. The CDR3 DNA follows: TGTGCCAGCAGTGACGGGGCTCTCGGCTCCCAGCCCCAGCATTTT. Translation: CASSDGALGSQPQHF.

The V and J genes are TRBV28 and TRBJ1-2; D is undetermined. This CDR3 contains 12 residues. Germline V CDR1 and CDR2: MDHEN, SYDVKM. With 6 bases removed from V and 6 bases from J, the gap between germline ends came to 11 bases. The CDR3 reads CASRQLRNGYTF. The CDR3 DNA sequence: TGTGCCAGCAGACAGTTAAGGAATGGCTACACCTTC.

The V and J genes are TRBV6-5 and TRBJ2-2, with D perhaps matching TRBD1 or TRBD2 (5 bases each). The germline CDR1 and CDR2 sequences are MNHEY and SVGAGI. This CDR3 has 15 residues. V lost 8 bases, J lost 0 bases, and 13 bases lay in between. The CDR3 loop is CASGGGVSNTGELFF. In DNA, the CDR3 is TGTGCCAGCGGGGGTGGGGTTTCGAACACCGGGGAGCTGTTTTTT.

The chain has TRBV7-2 and TRBJ2-6; D uncertain. V was cut by 1 base and J by 0 bases, with 4 bases left in between. Germline values: CDR1 SGHTA, CDR2 FQGNSA. The CDR3 loop spans 15 amino acids. The CDR3, as DNA: TGTGCCAGCAGCTTAGTCGGCTCTGGGGCCAACGTCCTGACTTTC. This encodes CASSLVGSGANVLTF.

This clone was seen more than once but under ten times. The chain joins TRBV7-2 to TRBJ1-2, with 10 positions matching TRBD1. Germline CDR1 is SGHTA and CDR2 is FQGNSA. The CDR3 consists of 15 residues. V dropped 5 bases and J dropped 4; count of bases not matched to a gene: 7. Here the CDR3 DNA reads TGTGCCAGCAGCCCCCCGACAGGGGGCCTCTATGGCTACACCTTC. Its translation is CASSPPTGGLYGYTF.

The CDR3 is CASSLLADSTEAFF. In nucleotides, the CDR3 is TGTGCCAGCAGCCTCCTTGCGGATTCCACTGAAGCTTTCTTT. V usage is TRBV11-2 and J usage is TRBJ1-1; D remains ambiguous. Germline V CDR1 and CDR2: SGHAT, FQNNGV. Trimming pared 5 bases from V and 4 bases from J, leaving 14 bases between. The CDR3 spans 14 residues. The full variable domain, with the rest looked up from reference TRBV11-2 and TRBJ1-1, is EAGVAQSPRYKIIEKRQSVAFWCNPISGHATLYWYQQILGQGPKLLIQFQNNGVVDDSQLPKDRFSAERLKGVDSTLKIQPAKLEDSAVYLCASSLLADSTEAFFGQGTRLTVV.

This clone occurred once. V usage is TRBV6-4 and J usage is TRBJ2-5, with D possibly being TRBD1 or TRBD2 (6 bases each). The germline V gene has CDR1 MRHNA and CDR2 SNTAGT. This CDR3 has 13 amino acids. Between the trimmed V and J ends, which lost 8 bases and 5 bases, there was a span of 15 bases. The chain's CDR3 is CASAPGAGETQYF. For the CDR3, the DNA is TGTGCCAGCGCTCCGGGGGCGGGGGAGACCCAGTACTTC.

The V gene is TRBV28, the J gene TRBJ1-1; a possible D gene is TRBD1 (6 bases). The CDR3 runs to 16 residues. V lost 7 bases to trimming and J lost 6 bases, with 24 bases between them. Germline V gene data show CDR1 as MDHEN and CDR2 as SYDVKM. The CDR3 DNA is TGTGCCAGCAATCTCCCCTGGGGGGCTGGTAGCCCTGAAGCTTTCTTT. This gives the protein CASNLPWGAGSPEAFF. The whole variable domain, remainder taken from reference TRBV28 and TRBJ1-1, is DVKVTQSSRYLVKRTGEKVFLECVQDMDHENMFWYRQDPGLGLRLIYFSYDVKMKEKGDIPEGYSVSREKKERFSLILESASTNQTSMYLCASNLPWGAGSPEAFFGQGTRLTVV.

The J gene is TRBJ2-7, the V gene TRBV6-5; 9 bases are shared with TRBD1. Losses at the gene ends were 8 bases for V and 4 bases for J; bases not matched to a gene: 12. The germline V gene has CDR1 MNHEY and CDR2 SVGAGI. CDR3 length: 15 amino acids. Here the CDR3 DNA reads TGTGCCAGCTCCTCCCCTCGGACAGGGGCGTACGAGCAGTACTTC. Translation: CASSSPRTGAYEQYF.

There are a few counts of this clone. In DNA form, the CDR3 reads TGTGCCAGCAGCGTATCCGGGGGCTACACCTTC. Its translation: CASSVSGGYTF. The chain combines TRBV3-1 (or the pseudogene TRBV3-2) with TRBJ1-2; D remains unclear. The V and J ends lost 5 bases and 8 bases respectively, with 9 bases between them. Germline V CDR1 and CDR2: LGHDT, YNNKEL (reference sequence). The CDR3 extends over 11 amino acids.

The chain combines TRBV18 with TRBJ2-1; possibly TRBD1 or TRBD2 for D (5 bases each). Trimming took off 3 bases at V and 2 bases at J, with 14 bases between the two ends. Germline loops: CDR1 KGHSH, CDR2 LQKENI. The CDR3 runs 16 residues. CDR3 protein: CASSPVQRGTYNEQFF. CDR3 bases: TGTGCCAGCTCACCCGTTCAGAGGGGCACCTACAATGAGCAGTTCTTC.

This chain joins TRBV10-1 and TRBJ1-5; D call uncertain. The CDR3 is 16 amino acids. Germline lookup yields CDR1 WNHNN and CDR2 SYGVQD (reference sequence). V lost 2 bases to trimming and J lost 0 bases, with 11 bases between them. The CDR3: CASSEESGYSNQPQHF. The CDR3 bases are TGCGCCAGCAGTGAGGAGTCGGGGTATAGCAATCAGCCCCAGCATTTT.

The genes are TRBV7-8 and TRBJ1-5, with a tentative D call TRBD1 (5 bases). Germline values: CDR1 SGHVS, CDR2 FQNEAQ. The CDR3 has 13 amino acids. V shed 5 bases and J shed 5 bases, with 10 bases lying between them. CDR3 sequence: CASSAGTHQPQHF. The CDR3 DNA sequence: TGTGCCAGCAGCGCCGGGACCCATCAGCCCCAGCATTTT.

The V call is TRBV20-1, the J call TRBJ1-2; no firm D call. Germline V gene data show CDR1 as DFQATT and CDR2 as SNEGSKA (reference sequence). V dropped 1 base and J dropped 8 bases, with 5 bases sitting between them. The CDR3 has 10 residues. The CDR3 DNA reads TGCAGTGCTAGAGCTGGCGGCTACACCTTC. Its protein product is CSARAGGYTF.

The chain combines TRBV6-5 with TRBJ2-3; 8 bases are a match to TRBD1. V lost 6 bases to trimming and J lost 1 base; unmatched junction nucleotides: 6. CDR1 MNHEY and CDR2 SVGAGI come from the germline V gene. The CDR3 runs to 15 residues. CDR3 loop: CASSHPGGRTDTQYF. The CDR3 DNA reads TGTGCCAGCAGCCACCCAGGGGGCCGCACAGATACGCAGTATTTT.

This chain joins TRBV27 and TRBJ1-5; perhaps TRBD1 as D (5 bases). The CDR3 has 15 residues. The V end lost 5 bases, the J end lost 2 bases, and 13 bases lay between the germline ends. In germline, CDR1 is MNHEY, CDR2 SMNVEV (reference sequence). The chain's CDR3 is CASSPHAGRNQPQHF. The DNA for the CDR3 is TGTGCCAGCAGTCCCCACGCAGGGCGCAATCAGCCCCAGCATTTT.

This rearrangement joins TRBV12-3 or TRBV12-4 to TRBJ1-4; D unresolved. Deletions cut 7 bases from V and 4 bases from J, with 10 bases between. There are 13 residues in the CDR3. This chain's CDR3 is CASKHNNNEKLFF. The CDR3 DNA sequence: TGTGCCAGCAAACACAACAATAATGAAAAACTGTTTTTT.